This paragraph covers one T cell receptor (beta chain) sequence. These data come from a study of blood T cell repertoires in COVID-19. Study context: The United States, Italy and Spain supplied acute and convalescent COVID-19 samples. From T cells, B-cell-depleted T cells, or PBMCs came the material, which was cDNA or gDNA.

The method was immunoSEQ multiplex PCR; TCRdb's version includes in-frame clones alone and lacks a portion of them. The sample consists of roughly 250,000 clones, about 87% of them appearing once. The specimen was peripheral blood. The clonotype was recovered from a woman between 35 and 50 years old with acute or convalescent COVID-19.

The CDR3 sequence: CAAKFRENTEAFF. The CDR3 region has the DNA TGTGCCGCCAAGTTCCGGGAGAACACTGAAGCTTTCTTT. The chain joins TRBV10-3 to TRBJ1-1; D remains ambiguous. The germline gives CDR1 ENHRY, CDR2 SYGVKD. The V and J ends lost 11 bases and 1 base respectively, with 14 bases between them. There are 13 residues in the CDR3.